The rows below give T cell receptor beta chains drawn from one sample of a study of blood T cell repertoires in COVID-19. Only in-frame clones appear in the TCRdb table, and some are missing; sequencing was by immunoSEQ multiplex PCR. The repertoire has hundreds of thousands of clones, 75% to 90% of them found once; the top ten carry over 4%. The sample taken for sequencing was PBMCs or T cells enriched from blood (not recorded which). These receptors originate from a young woman who had recovered from COVID-19. CDR3s include the opening cysteine and the closing phenylalanine or tryptophan. D genes are given only for firm matches. Clone size, where shown, is once, few, many, or a class for clones that have expanded.

V: TRBV29-1
J: TRBJ2-1
size: -
D: TRBD2
DNA: TGCAGCCTTGGAAGGAGCGGGAGAGGCAATGAGCAGTTCTTC
CDR3: CSLGRSGRGNEQFF

V: TRBV9
J: TRBJ2-1
size: -
D: -
DNA: TGTGCCAGCAGCGTACTAGCTCTTTACAATGAGCAGTTCTTC
CDR3: CASSVLALYNEQFF

V: TRBV20-1
J: TRBJ2-7
size: -
D: -
DNA: TGCAGTGCTCAATCGGCCTACGAGCAGTACTTC
CDR3: CSAQSAYEQYF

V: TRBV7-6
J: TRBJ2-3
size: -
D: -
DNA: TGTGCCAGCAGCCCAGAAGTTAAGACAGATACGCAGTATTTT
CDR3: CASSPEVKTDTQYF

V: TRBV19
J: TRBJ2-1
size: -
D: TRBD1
DNA: TGTGCCAGTAGTCAAACCTACACAGGGGGCCGGGAGCAGTTCTTC
CDR3: CASSQTYTGGREQFF

V: TRBV29-1
J: TRBJ2-3
size: once
D: TRBD1
DNA: TGCAGCGTCGAAGGTACAGGGGGCGCGGGCCGGCTGACAGATACGCAGTATTTT
CDR3: CSVEGTGGAGRLTDTQYF

V: TRBV18
J: TRBJ2-7
size: -
D: -
DNA: TGTGCCAGCTCACGTCGGGACGGGGGAGGCGAGCAGTACTTC
CDR3: CASSRRDGGGEQYF

V: TRBV7-9
J: TRBJ2-3
size: -
D: TRBD2
DNA: TGTGCCAGCAGCTATGAGCGGGACCTCACAGATACGCAGTATTTT
CDR3: CASSYERDLTDTQYF

V: TRBV5-1
J: TRBJ2-2
size: -
D: TRBD2
DNA: TGCGCCAGCAGCTTGGCCGTGATAGCGGGAATCGTTAGCGACACCGGGGAGCTGTTTTTT
CDR3: CASSLAVIAGIVSDTGELFF

V: TRBV15
J: TRBJ2-7
size: -
D: -
DNA: TGTGCCACCAGCACGCCCCAGGGGCAACCCTCCTACGAGCAGTACTTC
CDR3: CATSTPQGQPSYEQYF

V: TRBV6-5
J: TRBJ2-2
size: once
D: TRBD2
DNA: TGTGCCACTGCTAGCGGGAGCGTAGTCACCGGGGAGCTGTTTTTT
CDR3: CATASGSVVTGELFF

V: TRBV18
J: TRBJ2-7
size: -
D: TRBD1
DNA: TGTGCCAGCTCACGAGGGGACAGCTACGAGCAGTACTTC
CDR3: CASSRGDSYEQYF

V: TRBV28
J: TRBJ2-3
size: -
D: TRBD2
DNA: TGTGCCAGCAGTTTAGTACTAGCGGGCACAGATACGCAGTATTTT
CDR3: CASSLVLAGTDTQYF

V: TRBV2
J: TRBJ1-5
size: -
D: TRBD1
DNA: TGTGCCAGCAGTGAAAGGACAGGGGGCTATCAGCCCCAGCATTTT
CDR3: CASSERTGGYQPQHF

V: TRBV6-5
J: TRBJ2-2
size: many
D: -
DNA: TGTGCCAGCAGTTATTTCGCTGAGACCGGGGAGCTGTTTTTT
CDR3: CASSYFAETGELFF

V: TRBV5-1
J: TRBJ1-3
size: few
D: -
DNA: TGCGCCAGCAGCTTGAGGCAGGGCTCTGGAAACACCATATATTTT
CDR3: CASSLRQGSGNTIYF

V: TRBV5-1
J: TRBJ2-6
size: once
D: -
DNA: TGCGCCAGCAGCTTTTCGGAGTCTGGGGCCAACGTCCTGACTTTC
CDR3: CASSFSESGANVLTF

V: TRBV9
J: TRBJ2-1
size: -
D: TRBD2
DNA: TGTGCCAGCACCGAGCGGGAAAGTCGTCGGAGTGAGCAGTTCTTC
CDR3: CASTERESRRSEQFF

V: TRBV4-2
J: TRBJ2-7
size: -
D: -
DNA: TGTGCCAGCAGCCAAGGAATCGGGGATATCTCCTACGAGCAGTACTTC
CDR3: CASSQGIGDISYEQYF

V: TRBV28
J: TRBJ2-5
size: -
D: -
DNA: TGTGCCAGCAGCTCCCGGGGTGAGGATCGAAAGACCCAGTACTTC
CDR3: CASSSRGEDRKTQYF

V: TRBV29-1
J: TRBJ2-1
size: -
D: -
DNA: TGCAGCGTTGTGGAGCGAGAGCAGTTCTTC
CDR3: CSVVEREQFF

V: TRBV12-3/TRBV12-4
J: TRBJ1-1
size: -
D: -
DNA: TGTGCCAGCAGCCCGCCGGGGAACACTGAAGCTTTCTTT
CDR3: CASSPPGNTEAFF

V: TRBV19
J: TRBJ2-7
size: -
D: -
DNA: TGTGCCAGTAGGACCCGTCAGGGCCACGAGCAGTACTTC
CDR3: CASRTRQGHEQYF

V: TRBV10-2
J: TRBJ1-2
size: few
D: -
DNA: TGCGCCAGCAGTGAAGGAAGGCCGGGGTACTATGGCTACACCTTC
CDR3: CASSEGRPGYYGYTF

V: TRBV4-1
J: TRBJ2-1
size: -
D: TRBD2
DNA: TGCGCCAGCAGCCACCGCGAAGCTAGCGGGTGGGGAATTAACAATGAGCAGTTCTTC
CDR3: CASSHREASGWGINNEQFF

V: TRBV7-2
J: TRBJ2-3
size: -
D: TRBD2
DNA: TGTGCCAGCAGCCCCGTGGTGAGAGCGGGAGGGACAGATACGCAGTATTTT
CDR3: CASSPVVRAGGTDTQYF

V: TRBV7-8
J: TRBJ2-7
size: -
D: -
DNA: TGTGCCAGCAGCCCGCGAACGAACCTATACTACGAGCAGTACTTC
CDR3: CASSPRTNLYYEQYF

V: TRBV7-2
J: TRBJ2-1
size: -
D: TRBD2
DNA: TGTGCCAGCAGCTTAGATAGCGGGAGGTCCTACAATGAGCAGTTCTTC
CDR3: CASSLDSGRSYNEQFF

V: TRBV14
J: TRBJ2-7
size: -
D: -
DNA: TGTGCCAGCAGCCAAGGCCTGCCTAGCTACGAGCAGTACTTC
CDR3: CASSQGLPSYEQYF

V: TRBV6-2/TRBV6-3
J: TRBJ2-1
size: medium-sized
D: -
DNA: TGTGCCAGCAGTTTAGCGCACAATGAGCAGTTCTTC
CDR3: CASSLAHNEQFF

V: TRBV27
J: TRBJ1-3
size: -
D: TRBD1
DNA: TGTGCCAGCAGAACCTCGGGACAGCCCTTCTCTGGAAACACCATATATTTT
CDR3: CASRTSGQPFSGNTIYF

V: TRBV24-1
J: TRBJ2-7
size: -
D: TRBD2
DNA: TGTGCCACCCGAGGCAGCGGGAGCAACGAGCAGTACTTC
CDR3: CATRGSGSNEQYF

V: TRBV5-1
J: TRBJ1-1
size: -
D: TRBD1
DNA: TGCGCCAGCAGCAACAAAGGACAGGGAAGCACTGAAGCTTTCTTT
CDR3: CASSNKGQGSTEAFF

V: TRBV7-9
J: TRBJ2-2
size: -
D: TRBD2
DNA: TGTGCCAGCCGAAGCGGGAGTGTGACCGGGGAGCTGTTTTTT
CDR3: CASRSGSVTGELFF

V: TRBV4-1
J: TRBJ1-5
size: -
D: TRBD1
DNA: TGCGCCAGCAGCCACCTATATGACAGGGGCAATCAGCCCCAGCATTTT
CDR3: CASSHLYDRGNQPQHF

V: TRBV10-3
J: TRBJ2-3
size: -
D: TRBD2
DNA: TGTGCCATCAGCCCGGGACTAACAGATACGCAGTATTTT
CDR3: CAISPGLTDTQYF

V: TRBV7-2
J: TRBJ2-7
size: -
D: TRBD1
DNA: TGTGCCAGCAGCAAGAGACAGGGGGGAACCTACGAGCAGTACTTC
CDR3: CASSKRQGGTYEQYF

V: TRBV28
J: TRBJ1-1
size: -
D: -
DNA: TGTGCCAGCAGTTTCAATTCCGGTGAAGCTTTCTTT
CDR3: CASSFNSGEAFF

V: TRBV20-1
J: TRBJ1-2
size: -
D: -
DNA: TGCAGTGGGGGCAGGGATGTTGGCTACACCTTC
CDR3: CSGGRDVGYTF

V: TRBV18
J: TRBJ1-5
size: -
D: -
DNA: TGTGCCAGCTCCCTAGACGGAAATCAGCCCCAGCATTTT
CDR3: CASSLDGNQPQHF

V: TRBV4-1
J: TRBJ2-2
size: -
D: TRBD2
DNA: TGCGCCAGCAGCTTCTGGACTAGCGGGAGGACGAACACCGGGGAGCTGTTTTTT
CDR3: CASSFWTSGRTNTGELFF